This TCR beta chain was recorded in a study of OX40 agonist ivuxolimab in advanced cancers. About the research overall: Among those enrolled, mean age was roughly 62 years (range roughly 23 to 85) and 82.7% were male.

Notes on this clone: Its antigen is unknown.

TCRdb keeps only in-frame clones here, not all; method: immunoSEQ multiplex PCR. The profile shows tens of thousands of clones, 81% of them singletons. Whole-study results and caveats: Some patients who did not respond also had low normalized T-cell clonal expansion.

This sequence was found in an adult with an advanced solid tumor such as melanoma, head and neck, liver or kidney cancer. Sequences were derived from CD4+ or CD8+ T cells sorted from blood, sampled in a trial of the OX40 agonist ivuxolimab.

The CDR3 DNA sequence: TGTGCCAGCTCCAAAGACAGGGTCGGTCGCCATTATAATTCACCCCTCCACTTT. Translation gives CASSKDRVGRHYNSPLHF. The chain links TRBV18 to TRBJ1-6; 7 bases fit TRBD1. The J segment lost 4 bases and the V segment lost 6 bases, leaving 15 bases of the junction unmatched. This CDR3 region has 18 residues. In germline, CDR1 is KGHSH, CDR2 LQKENI.